This T cell receptor beta chain was found in a study of cytomegalovirus exposure and HLA in healthy donors. The PCR had 60 Vbeta and 13 Jbeta primers. Libraries were prepared by immunoSEQ multiplex PCR; TCRdb keeps only in-frame clonotypes and omits some of them. The repertoire consists of 170,000 or so clones, with over 75% occurring once and the leading ten covering 0.5%. Study conclusions and caveats: The majority of TCR sequences were rare, yet some public TCRs appeared in many donors. Later analysis placed DRB1 highest and HLA-C lowest in TCR association rates, which differed by HLA locus. More clonal expansion characterized HLA-associated TCR beta chains than equally common others in a later analysis.

In regard to this clone: Its antigen is not identified.

Source material: PBMCs. This clonotype was sampled from a woman aged 45-60 years in good health and CMV-seronegative.

CDR3 coding DNA: TGTGCCAGCAGCTTGGCGAGACACGAGCAGTACTTC. Translation gives CASSLARHEQYF. This chain connects TRBV11-2 to TRBJ2-5; D remains ambiguous. TRBJ2-7 matches the DNA end more closely, so the J call is doubtful. This CDR3 is built from 12 residues. The germline gives CDR1 SGHAT, CDR2 FQNNGV.